Shown below are 25 T cell receptor beta chains from a single sample sequenced in a study of blood T cell repertoires in COVID-19. Sequencing was performed with immunoSEQ multiplex PCR; in TCRdb, only in-frame clones are kept and a portion is missing. The sample lists about 170,000 clones, roughly 78% seen once, with around 20% in the top ten. Sequencing was done on a sample of PBMCs or T cells enriched from blood (not recorded which). The receptors originated from a woman in her 70s in a cohort exposed to, infected with or recovered from COVID-19 (not recorded which).

Points on this clone: The same CDR3 can be traced to other DNA sequences in this sample. The chain has TRBV5-4 and TRBJ1-2; 7 bases are shared with TRBD1. Trimming removed 2 bases from V and 3 bases from J; junction bases left unmatched: 1. The CDR3 is made up of 13 amino acids. Looked up from germline, CDR1 is SGHNT and CDR2 is YYREEE (reference sequence). The CDR3 DNA follows: TGTGCCAGCAGCTTTACAGGGGACTATGGCTACACCTTC. This translates into CASSFTGDYGYTF.

CDR3 DNA: TGCGCCAGCAGCCAAGAGCATGAGAACAGGGGAGATTCACCCCTCCACTTT. This encodes CASSQEHENRGDSPLHF. This chain links TRBV4-3 with TRBJ1-6, with TRBD1 identical over 7 bases. Germline V gives CDR1 LGHNA, CDR2 YSLEER. CDR3 length equals 17 residues. J was trimmed by 8 bases and V by 0 bases; bases with no gene match: 10.

The chain carries TRBV10-3 and TRBJ1-2; D is uncertain. The germline V gene encodes CDR1 ENHRY and CDR2 SYGVKD. The CDR3 covers 12 residues. The V end was cut by 1 base, the J end by 6 bases, with 6 bases between. CDR3 in DNA: TGTGCCATCAGTGAGTTGAGTAATGGCTACACCTTC. Translated: CAISELSNGYTF.

J is TRBJ2-1 and V is TRBV10-2; 9 nucleotides align to TRBD2. This CDR3 spans 14 amino acids. Germline CDR1 WSHSY, CDR2 SAAADI. J lost 4 bases, V lost 6 bases, and 4 bases had no gene match. The CDR3 loop is CASREGLAYNEQFF. CDR3 DNA sequence: TGCGCCAGCAGAGAGGGACTAGCTTACAATGAGCAGTTCTTC.

The rearrangement joins TRBV7-9 to TRBJ2-3; 8 nucleotides align to TRBD1. Germline V gene sequence: CDR1 SEHNR, CDR2 FQNEAQ (reference sequence). The length of the CDR3 is 16 residues. With 2 bases clipped from V and 2 bases from J, the junction kept 6 bases outside the gene matches. In DNA form, the CDR3 reads TGTGCCAGCAGCTTAAGACAGGGGTCATTCACAGATACGCAGTATTTT. This sequence encodes CASSLRQGSFTDTQYF.

This clone was counted once. The chain is built from TRBV18 and TRBJ1-2; 7 bases are shared with TRBD1. The CDR3 is 15 residues long. Germline trimming cut 0 bases from V and 7 bases from J; bases unmatched to any gene: 8. Germline-derived CDR1 and CDR2 are KGHSH and LQKENI. CDR3 loop: CASSPPPGGKIGYTF. CDR3 DNA sequence: TGTGCCAGCTCACCACCGCCAGGGGGGAAAATTGGCTACACCTTC.

The chain has TRBV12-5 and TRBJ2-7; possible D gene TRBD1, 6 bases. CDR1 and CDR2 (germline): LGHNT, FRNRAP. The V end was cut by 1 base, the J end by 6 bases, with 13 bases between. The CDR3 totals 14 residues. In nucleotides, the CDR3 is TGTGCTAGTGGTTTGGACGGACAGATCCGCGAGCAGTACTTC. Encoded protein: CASGLDGQIREQYF.

V usage is TRBV5-4 and J usage is TRBJ1-2; no reliable D call. With 4 bases removed from V and 4 bases from J, the gap between germline ends came to 11 bases. Germline CDR1 and CDR2: SGHNT and YYREEE (reference sequence). This CDR3 is built from 13 residues. DNA of the CDR3: TGTGCCAGCAGCCTCAACCGCGGCTATGGCTACACCTTC. Residues: CASSLNRGYGYTF. The full variable domain, its missing parts supplied by reference TRBV5-4 and TRBJ1-2, is ETGVTQSPTHLIKTRGQQVTLRCSSQSGHNTVSWYQQALGQGPQFIFQYYREEENGRGNFPPRFSGLQFPNYSSELNVNALELDDSALYLCASSLNRGYGYTFGSGTRLTVV.

This chain connects TRBV3-1 (or the pseudogene TRBV3-2) to TRBJ2-7, with D perhaps matching TRBD2 (6 bases). V was cut by 3 bases and J by 5 bases, with 8 bases left in between. The CDR3 totals 12 residues. Germline V gene lookup returns CDR1 LGHDT and CDR2 YNNKEL (reference sequence). CDR3 DNA sequence: TGTGCCAGCAGCCACTCGGGGGACGAGCAGTACTTC. Its translation is CASSHSGDEQYF.

The V call is TRBV11-1, the J call TRBJ1-4; 8 bases map to TRBD1. CDR3 length equals 13 residues. The V and J ends lost 3 bases and 8 bases, in that order; junction bases with no gene match: 2. The germline CDR1 and CDR2 sequences are SGHAT and FQDESV (reference sequence). In DNA, the CDR3 is TGTGCCAGCAGCTTCGGGACAGGCGAAAAACTGTTTTTT. Its translation: CASSFGTGEKLFF.

This clone was counted only a few times. Other DNA sequences within the sample encode an identical CDR3. The V call is TRBV5-1, the J call TRBJ1-1; 12 nucleotides agree with TRBD1. With V trimmed by 4 bases and J by 5 bases, 9 bases remained unmatched. The CDR3 has 16 residues. Germline V gives CDR1 SGHRS, CDR2 YFSETQ. The CDR3 is CASSPGTGGAGTEAFF. The CDR3 region has the DNA TGCGCCAGCAGCCCCGGGACAGGGGGCGCGGGGACTGAAGCTTTCTTT.

The rearrangement joins TRBV18 to TRBJ1-6; the D gene is possibly TRBD1 (5 bases). The V end was cut by 5 bases, the J end by 7 bases, with 15 bases between. Germline assignment: CDR1 KGHSH and CDR2 LQKENI. This CDR3 contains 15 residues. Here the CDR3 DNA reads TGTGCCAGCTCATCGCAGGGAAGTCGGAATTCACCCCTCCACTTT. Amino acid sequence: CASSSQGSRNSPLHF.

This sequence joins TRBV5-1 and TRBJ2-7, with TRBD2 matching 8 bases. The CDR3 totals 13 residues. The V gene's germline CDR1 is SGHRS and CDR2 YFSETQ. The junction had 8 bases not matched to a gene; V was cut back by 7 bases and J by 5 bases. CDR3 region: CASFKEAGDEQYF. DNA for the CDR3: TGCGCCAGCTTCAAGGAAGCGGGAGACGAGCAGTACTTC.

The chain uses TRBV2 and TRBJ1-5; D is unclear. The germline V gene has CDR1 SNHLY and CDR2 FYNNEI. V was shortened by 3 bases and J by 0 bases, with 6 bases between the two germline ends. CDR3 size: 14 residues. CDR3 region: CASSEEGSNQPQHF. Here the CDR3 DNA reads TGTGCCAGCAGTGAGGAGGGTAGCAATCAGCCCCAGCATTTT.

V gene TRBV18 combines with J gene TRBJ2-6; D might be TRBD2 (6 bases). Germline V gene data show CDR1 as KGHSH and CDR2 as LQKENI. Trimming left V 6 bases short and J 0 bases short, with 12 bases between. This CDR3 spans 16 amino acids. CDR3 region: CASSEGFNSGANVLTF. The CDR3 DNA follows: TGTGCCAGCTCGGAGGGTTTTAACTCTGGGGCCAACGTCCTGACTTTC.

This rearrangement joins TRBV4-2 to TRBJ2-1; D uncertain. V lost 5 bases to trimming and J lost 6 bases, with 17 bases between them. The CDR3 is made up of 15 amino acids. CDR1 LGHNA and CDR2 YNFKEQ come from the germline V gene. CDR3 DNA sequence: TGTGCCAGCAGCGCCCGCCCTCGAGAGTTCAATGAGCAGTTCTTC. Protein: CASSARPREFNEQFF.

The chain couples TRBV5-1 to TRBJ2-1, with TRBD1 matching 9 bases. The CDR3 is 16 amino acids. Germline CDR1 reads SGHRS; CDR2 reads YFSETQ. Trimming took 5 bases from V and 0 from J; bases not matched to a gene: 6. CDR3 sequence reads: CASRRDRGNSYNEQFF. The CDR3 DNA sequence: TGCGCCAGCAGACGTGACAGGGGGAACTCCTACAATGAGCAGTTCTTC.

This chain uses TRBV30 with TRBJ2-2, with TRBD1 matching over 9 bases. This CDR3 has 16 residues. Germline assignment: CDR1 GTSNPN and CDR2 SVGIG (reference sequence). With V trimmed by 4 bases and J by 6 bases, 12 bases remained unmatched. The CDR3 coding sequence is TGTGCCTGGACTCCACAGGGGGCGCATAGAGCCGGGGAGCTGTTTTTT. Residues: CAWTPQGAHRAGELFF.

CDR3 in amino acids: CASSTTGDTEAFF. In DNA, the CDR3 is TGTGCCAGCTCAACCACAGGGGACACTGAAGCTTTCTTT. V gene TRBV18 combines with J gene TRBJ1-1, with 7 bases matching TRBD1. The CDR3 runs 13 residues. J was trimmed by 3 bases and V by 5 bases; bases with no gene match: 3. The V gene's germline CDR1 is KGHSH and CDR2 LQKENI.

The chain employs TRBV24-1 and TRBJ2-3; TRBD1 might be the D (6 bases). This CDR3 has 17 amino acids. The V and J ends lost 3 bases and 3 bases respectively, with 18 bases between them. Germline lookup yields CDR1 KGHDR and CDR2 SFDVKD. For the CDR3, the DNA is TGTGCCACCAGTGATCGAGGCCACAGGGATGGGACAGATACGCAGTATTTT. Amino acid sequence: CATSDRGHRDGTDTQYF.

The chain links TRBV6-6 to TRBJ2-7; the match to TRBD2 covers 7 bases. With V trimmed by 6 bases and J by 3 bases, 11 bases remained unmatched. CDR3 size: 15 residues. In germline, CDR1 is MNHNY, CDR2 SVGAGI (reference sequence). The CDR3 here is CASSPGGRGRYEQYF. For the CDR3, the DNA is TGTGCCAGCAGCCCCGGGGGGAGGGGCCGCTACGAGCAGTACTTC.

In this sample, this clone turned up a few times. The chain is built from TRBV7-2 and TRBJ1-2, with D unclear. V was cut by 0 bases and J by 4 bases, with 9 bases left in between. CDR1 and CDR2 (germline): SGHTA, FQGNSA. This CDR3 contains 14 residues. This CDR3 is CASSLAGSPYGYTF. CDR3 sequence (DNA): TGTGCCAGCAGCTTAGCGGGCAGCCCCTATGGCTACACCTTC.

A few counts support this clone. The V and J genes are TRBV5-1 and TRBJ2-2; 8 positions agree with TRBD2. With 0 bases clipped from V and 9 bases from J, the junction kept 7 bases outside the gene matches. CDR1 is SGHRS and CDR2 is YFSETQ in the germline V gene. This CDR3 has 15 amino acids. In DNA, the CDR3 is TGCGCCAGCAGCTTGGGACTAGCGCAACCCCGGGAGCTGTTTTTT. Its translation is CASSLGLAQPRELFF. Full variable domain (missing parts from reference TRBV5-1 and TRBJ2-2): KAGVTQTPRYLIKTRGQQVTLSCSPISGHRSVSWYQQTPGQGLQFLFEYFSETQRNKGNFPGRFSGRQFSNSRSEMNVSTLELGDSALYLCASSLGLAQPRELFFGEGSRLTVL.

This clone showed up just a few times. The chain uses TRBV2 and TRBJ2-2; D not certain. Germline values: CDR1 SNHLY, CDR2 FYNNEI. The CDR3 sequence is 14 residues long. V gave up 2 bases and J gave up 1 base, with 5 bases separating them. In DNA form, the CDR3 reads TGTGCCAGCAGTGAATCACAGAACACCGGGGAGCTGTTTTTT. Amino acid sequence: CASSESQNTGELFF.

This clone has a handful of counts. The chain couples TRBV5-5 to TRBJ1-4; 7 nucleotides align to TRBD1. From germline, CDR1 is SGHKS and CDR2 YYEKEE (reference sequence). The V and J ends lost 4 bases and 11 bases, in that order; junction bases with no gene match: 11. The CDR3 sequence is 14 residues long. For the CDR3, the DNA is TGTGCCAGCAGCCGTGACAGGGCGACTGAGAAACTGTTTTTT. It is translated as CASSRDRATEKLFF.